These T cell receptor beta chains were read from a single sample in a study of human T cells and chemical hapten exposure. In TCRdb, the RACE reads were re-called with MiXCR into one record per CDR3 protein. The profile shows 85,000 to 90,000 distinct CDR3 sequences, 8% to 10% of them singletons. The material was whole blood, obtained in connection with sensitization to the hapten diphenylcyclopropenone (DPC). The receptors were gathered from a woman in her 40s with alopecia areata. Some clones in this sample may be carry-over from other donors' samples. Each CDR3 is given without its conserved first and last residue. A D gene is named only where the DNA matches it firmly.

>TRBD1|TRBV28|TRBJ1-2|10
ALGGRYYGYT
>NA|TRBV18|TRBJ1-5|11
ASSPDRDQPQH
>TRBD2|TRBV5-1|TRBJ2-3|15
ASSSSTSGGRTDTQY
>TRBD1|TRBV7-2|TRBJ1-2|14
ASSLVATGANYGYT
>NA|TRBV7-6|TRBJ2-5|12
ASSPGPTQETQY
>TRBD1|TRBV7-2|TRBJ1-5|12
ASSLTGVNQPQH
>TRBD2|TRBV4-3|TRBJ2-3|16
ASSQEIGASGGTDTQY
>NA|TRBV4-3|TRBJ1-3|12
ASSQAGAGNTIY
>NA|TRBV4-1|TRBJ1-2|14
ASSQTHPGVNYGYT
>NA|TRBV6-5|TRBJ1-2|14
ASSPNPPVGAVGYT
>NA|TRBV12-3/TRBV12-4|TRBJ1-6|13
ASSLKGGNNSPLH
>TRBD1|TRBV7-2|TRBJ1-2|12
ASSTETGVYGYT
>TRBD1|TRBV7-2|TRBJ2-7|12
ASSLDRGPSEQY
>NA|TRBV12-3/TRBV12-4|TRBJ2-2|16
ASSSSFRFAENTGELF
>NA|TRBV18|TRBJ1-1|13
ASSLGPQGWAEAF
>NA|TRBV5-1|TRBJ2-7|10
ASSLEGNEQY
>NA|TRBV5-1|TRBJ2-1|12
ASSLAGRHNEQF
>NA|TRBV6-2/TRBV6-3|TRBJ2-7|12
ASSCRDNSYEQY
>NA|TRBV5-1|TRBJ1-3|14
ASSLESVVSGNTIY
>NA|TRBV2|TRBJ2-1|13
ASSGEAPAYNEQF
>TRBD2|TRBV28|TRBJ2-1|14
ASSTLSGGAYNEQF
>TRBD1|TRBV28|TRBJ1-5|13
ASSLRTGVNQPQH
>NA|TRBV7-2|TRBJ2-7|10
ASSRGSYEQY
>TRBD2|TRBV7-2|TRBJ2-1|15
ASSLKPWTSGYNEQF
>NA|TRBV6-2/TRBV6-3|TRBJ1-2|10
ASGGDNYGYT
>NA|TRBV3-1|TRBJ2-1|11
ASRNRGGNEQF
>NA|TRBV7-9|TRBJ2-3|12
ASSPKDATDTQY
>NA|TRBV29-1|TRBJ1-2|12
GVVPDRRDYGYT
>NA|TRBV10-3|TRBJ2-7|12
AISGMGQAYEQY
>TRBD1|TRBV24-1|TRBJ1-5|14
ATSDAGTEGAQPQH
>NA|TRBV2|TRBJ2-1|14
ASSELTQISYNEQF
>NA|TRBV10-3|TRBJ1-1|13
AISELRGMNTEAF
>TRBD2|TRBV2|TRBJ2-1|12
ATRAGGPYNEQF
>TRBD1|TRBV4-1|TRBJ1-1|16
ASSRSTGLLGPNTEAF
>TRBD1|TRBV5-4|TRBJ2-7|12
ASSPGQVYYEQY
>NA|TRBV7-6|TRBJ2-6|15
ASSLYEGAGGANVLT
>NA|TRBV20-1|TRBJ2-5|12
SASPTLVRETQY
>NA|TRBV19|TRBJ1-5|13
ASSIVLGAYQPQH
>NA|TRBV5-6|TRBJ2-5|14
ASSLVGDRQKETQY
>NA|TRBV20-1|TRBJ2-7|13
SARGDGRPSGEQY
>NA|TRBV12-3/TRBV12-4|TRBJ2-4|13
ASSLATVAKNIQY
>NA|TRBV4-1|TRBJ2-7|10
ASSGDTYEQY
>NA|TRBV4-3|TRBJ1-1|14
ASSQAQGPGFTEAF
>NA|TRBV29-1|TRBJ1-4|12
SVEERGSNEKLF
>TRBD1|TRBV7-9|TRBJ1-2|11
ASSWTGTNGYT